This T cell receptor (beta chain) was sequenced in a study of cytomegalovirus exposure and HLA in healthy donors. Trimming took off 2 bases at V and 1 base at J, with 9 bases between the two ends. The CDR3 runs 15 residues. The germline V gene encodes CDR1 MGHDK and CDR2 SYGVNS. Study-level points and caveats: A later analysis reportedly found that, within productive TCRs, an Asian-associated ancestry cluster had fewer N-insertions than the mean observed across the approximately 670 donors. The study assumed roughly uniform donor sequencing depth for presence/absence analyses.

Vbeta (60) and Jbeta (13) primers were used in the PCR. TCRdb's copy holds only in-frame clones and misses some; the assay was immunoSEQ multiplex PCR. The table has 150,000 to 200,000 clones, around 80% seen once; the top ten hold about 1.8%. Comment on this clone: The antigen remains undetermined.

The J gene is TRBJ2-1, the V gene TRBV25-1; perhaps TRBD2 as D (5 bases). This clonotype originated in a young woman in good health and CMV-seronegative. Sequencing was performed on PBMCs. CDR3 coding DNA: TGTGCCAGCAGTGAAGACTATCCTTCCTACAATGAGCAGTTCTTC. Translating gives CASSEDYPSYNEQFF.